This T cell receptor (beta chain) was recorded in a study of T cell responses to AZD1222 COVID-19 vaccine. The study's findings and limits: Following two doses of AZD1222, Spike-specific TCR breadth and depth rose. Repertoire sampling occurred only after the peak T cell response.

Concerning this clone itself: The target antigen is unknown.

The repertoire was sequenced with immunoSEQ multiplex PCR; TCRdb's copy has only in-frame clones and lacks some. Among 70,000 or so clones listed, approximately 89% were seen once. The sequence derives from an adult in good health. The sample consisted of peripheral blood, taken on day 0 of AZD1222 vaccination.

CDR3: CASSQDDGTAYEQYF. The CDR3 nucleotides read TGTGCCAGCAGCCAAGATGATGGGACTGCCTACGAGCAGTACTTC. This chain connects TRBV4-2 to TRBJ2-7; D is possibly TRBD2 (6 bases). V lost 0 bases, J lost 2 bases, and 11 bases lay in between. Germline CDR1 reads LGHNA; CDR2 reads YNFKEQ. The CDR3 is made up of 15 amino acids.